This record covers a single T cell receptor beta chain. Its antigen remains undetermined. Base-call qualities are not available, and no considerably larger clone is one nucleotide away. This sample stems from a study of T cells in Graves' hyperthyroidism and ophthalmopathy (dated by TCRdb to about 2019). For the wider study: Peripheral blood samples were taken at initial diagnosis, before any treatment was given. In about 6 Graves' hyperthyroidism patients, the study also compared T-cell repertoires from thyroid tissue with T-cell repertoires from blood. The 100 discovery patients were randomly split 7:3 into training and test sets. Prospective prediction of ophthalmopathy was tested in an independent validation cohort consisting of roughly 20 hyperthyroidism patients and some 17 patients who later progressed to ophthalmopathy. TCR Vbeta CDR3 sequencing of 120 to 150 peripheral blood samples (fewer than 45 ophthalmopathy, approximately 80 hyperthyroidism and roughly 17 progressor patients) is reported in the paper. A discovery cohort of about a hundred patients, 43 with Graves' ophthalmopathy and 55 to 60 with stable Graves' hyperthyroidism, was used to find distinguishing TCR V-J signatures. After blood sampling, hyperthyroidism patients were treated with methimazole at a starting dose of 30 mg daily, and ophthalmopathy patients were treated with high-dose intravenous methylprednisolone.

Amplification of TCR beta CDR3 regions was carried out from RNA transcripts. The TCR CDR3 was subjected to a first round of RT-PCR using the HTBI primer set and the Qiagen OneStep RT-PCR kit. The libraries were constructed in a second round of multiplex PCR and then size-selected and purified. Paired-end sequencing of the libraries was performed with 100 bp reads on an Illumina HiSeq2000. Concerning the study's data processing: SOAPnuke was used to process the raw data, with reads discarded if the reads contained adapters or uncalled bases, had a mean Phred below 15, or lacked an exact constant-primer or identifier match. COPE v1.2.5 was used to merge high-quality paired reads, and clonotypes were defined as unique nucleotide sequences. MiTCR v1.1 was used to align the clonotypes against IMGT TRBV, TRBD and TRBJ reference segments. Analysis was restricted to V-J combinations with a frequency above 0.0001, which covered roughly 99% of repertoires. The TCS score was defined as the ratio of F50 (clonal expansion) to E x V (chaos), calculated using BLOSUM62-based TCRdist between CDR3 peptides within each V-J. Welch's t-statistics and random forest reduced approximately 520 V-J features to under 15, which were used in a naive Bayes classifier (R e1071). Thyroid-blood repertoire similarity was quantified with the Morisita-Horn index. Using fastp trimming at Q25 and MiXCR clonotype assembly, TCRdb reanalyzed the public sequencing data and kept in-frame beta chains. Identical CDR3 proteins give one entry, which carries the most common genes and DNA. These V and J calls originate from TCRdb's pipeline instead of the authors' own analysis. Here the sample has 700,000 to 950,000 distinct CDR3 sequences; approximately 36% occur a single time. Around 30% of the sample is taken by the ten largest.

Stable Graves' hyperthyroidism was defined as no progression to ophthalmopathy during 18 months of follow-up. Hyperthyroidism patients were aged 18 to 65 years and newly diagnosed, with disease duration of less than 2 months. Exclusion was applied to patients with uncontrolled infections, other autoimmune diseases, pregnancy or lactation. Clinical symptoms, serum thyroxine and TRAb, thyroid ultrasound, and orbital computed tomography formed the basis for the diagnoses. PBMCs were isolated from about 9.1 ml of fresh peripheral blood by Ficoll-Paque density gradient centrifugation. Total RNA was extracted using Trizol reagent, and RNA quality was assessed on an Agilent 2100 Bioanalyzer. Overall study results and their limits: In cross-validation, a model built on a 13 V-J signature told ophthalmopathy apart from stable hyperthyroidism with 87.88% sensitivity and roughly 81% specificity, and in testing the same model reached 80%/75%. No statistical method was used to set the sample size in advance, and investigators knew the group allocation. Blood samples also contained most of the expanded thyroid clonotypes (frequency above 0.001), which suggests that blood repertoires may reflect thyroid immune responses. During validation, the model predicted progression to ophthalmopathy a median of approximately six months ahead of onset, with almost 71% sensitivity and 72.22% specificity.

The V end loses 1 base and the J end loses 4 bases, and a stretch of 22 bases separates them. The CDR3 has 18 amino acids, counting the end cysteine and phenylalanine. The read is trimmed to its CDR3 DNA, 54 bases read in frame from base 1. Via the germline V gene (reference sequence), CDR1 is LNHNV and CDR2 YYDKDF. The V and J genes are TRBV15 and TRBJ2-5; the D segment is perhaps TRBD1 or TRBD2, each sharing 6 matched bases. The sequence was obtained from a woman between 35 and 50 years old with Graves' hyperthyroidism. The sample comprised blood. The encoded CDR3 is CATSRGLSGGSGGETQYF. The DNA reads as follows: TGTGCCACCAGCAGAGGATTATCTGGGGGCTCCGGGGGAGAGACCCAGTACTTC. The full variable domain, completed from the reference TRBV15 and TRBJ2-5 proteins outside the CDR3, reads DAMVIQNPRYQVTQFGKPVTLSCSQTLNHNVMYWYQQKSSQAPKLLFHYYDKDFNNEADTPDNFQSRRPNTSFCFLDIRSPGLGDTAMYLCATSRGLSGGSGGETQYFGPGTRLLVL.